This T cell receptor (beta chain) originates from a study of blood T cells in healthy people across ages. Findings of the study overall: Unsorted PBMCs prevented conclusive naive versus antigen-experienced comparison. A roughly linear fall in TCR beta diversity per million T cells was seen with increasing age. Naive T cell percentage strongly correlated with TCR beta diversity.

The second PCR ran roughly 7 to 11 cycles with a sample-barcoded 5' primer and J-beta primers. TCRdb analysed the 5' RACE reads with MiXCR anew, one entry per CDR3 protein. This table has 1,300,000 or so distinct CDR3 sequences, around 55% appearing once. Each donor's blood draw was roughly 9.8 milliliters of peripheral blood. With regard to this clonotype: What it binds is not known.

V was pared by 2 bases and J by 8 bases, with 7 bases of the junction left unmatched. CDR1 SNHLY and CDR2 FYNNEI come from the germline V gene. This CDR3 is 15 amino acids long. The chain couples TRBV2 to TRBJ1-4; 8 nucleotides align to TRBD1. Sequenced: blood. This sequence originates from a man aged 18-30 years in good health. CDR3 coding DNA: TGTGCCAGCAGTGAACTCGACAGGGGCAGCGAAAAACTGTTTTTT. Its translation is CASSELDRGSEKLFF.